This TCR beta chain comes out of a study of blood T cells in healthy people across ages. Trimming left V 5 bases short and J 3 bases short, with 17 bases between. Germline CDR1 is MDHEN and CDR2 is SYDVKM. This CDR3 contains 15 residues. A sample-barcoded 5' primer and a J-beta primer mix were used in a second PCR of about 7 to 12 cycles. One entry per CDR3 protein, called by TCRdb with MiXCR from the 5' RACE reads. Of 750,000 to 850,000 distinct CDR3 sequences in the sample, more than 20% were seen once. There were healthy Caucasian individuals from Russia, aged roughly 6 to 95, serving as donors. This clonotype was observed a few times. The antigen remains unidentified. Whole-study results and caveats: Age advanced and TCR beta diversity per million T cells fell, roughly linearly. There were more naive CD4+ cells and higher diversity in long-lived donors than in aged donors.

This sample was also put to use in a study of T cells of mothers and their children. From that report: About 6 children and their three healthy Caucasian mothers were the donors.

The TCR sequence derives from a boy younger than 18 in good health. Sequencing was performed on blood. The chain employs TRBV28 and TRBJ2-7; D perhaps matches TRBD1 (6 bases). This chain's CDR3 is CASSRPGTRLYEQYF. As DNA, the CDR3 is TGTGCCAGCAGTCGACCCGGGACACGGCTCTACGAGCAGTACTTC.